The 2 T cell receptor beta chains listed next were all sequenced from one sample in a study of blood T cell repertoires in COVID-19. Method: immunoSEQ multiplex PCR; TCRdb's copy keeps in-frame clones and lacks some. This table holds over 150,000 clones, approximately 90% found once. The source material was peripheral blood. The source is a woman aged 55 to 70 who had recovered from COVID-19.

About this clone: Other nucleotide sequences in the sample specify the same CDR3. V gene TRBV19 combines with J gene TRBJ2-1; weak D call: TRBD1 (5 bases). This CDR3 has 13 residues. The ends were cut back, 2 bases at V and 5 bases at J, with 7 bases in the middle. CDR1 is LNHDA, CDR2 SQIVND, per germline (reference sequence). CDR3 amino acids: CASSIPGNNEQFF. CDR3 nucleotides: TGTGCCAGTAGTATACCAGGGAACAATGAGCAGTTCTTC.

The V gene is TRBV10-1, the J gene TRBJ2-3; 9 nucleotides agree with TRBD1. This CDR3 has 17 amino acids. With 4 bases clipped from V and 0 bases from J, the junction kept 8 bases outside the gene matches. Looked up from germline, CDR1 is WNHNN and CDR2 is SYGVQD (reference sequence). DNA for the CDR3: TGCGCCAGCAGTGTCCGGGACAGGGATACTAGCACAGATACGCAGTATTTT. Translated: CASSVRDRDTSTDTQYF.